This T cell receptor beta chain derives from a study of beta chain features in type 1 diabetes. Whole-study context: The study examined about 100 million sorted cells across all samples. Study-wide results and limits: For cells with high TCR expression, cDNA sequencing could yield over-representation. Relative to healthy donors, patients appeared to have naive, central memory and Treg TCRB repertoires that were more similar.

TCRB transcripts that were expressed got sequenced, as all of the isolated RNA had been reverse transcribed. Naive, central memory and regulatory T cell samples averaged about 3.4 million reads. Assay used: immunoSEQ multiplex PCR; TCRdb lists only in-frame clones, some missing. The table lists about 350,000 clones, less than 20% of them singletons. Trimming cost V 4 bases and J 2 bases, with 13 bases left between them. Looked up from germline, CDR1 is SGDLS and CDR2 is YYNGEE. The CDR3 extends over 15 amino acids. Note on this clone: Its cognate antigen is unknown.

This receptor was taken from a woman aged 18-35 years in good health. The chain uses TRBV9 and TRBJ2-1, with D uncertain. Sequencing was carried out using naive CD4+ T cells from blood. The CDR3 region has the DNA TGTGCCAGCAGCTCTAGTCTAGGCCCCTACAATGAGCAGTTCTTC. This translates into CASSSSLGPYNEQFF. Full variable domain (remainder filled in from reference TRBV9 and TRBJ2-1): DSGVTQTPKHLITATGQRVTLRCSPRSGDLSVYWYQQSLDQGLQFLIQYYNGEERAKGNILERFSAQQFPDLHSELNLSSLELGDSALYFCASSSSLGPYNEQFFGPGTRLTVL.